What follows is one T cell receptor beta chain and its context. The antigen remains unidentified. This record belongs to a study of shared clonotypes between healthy human individuals. CD45RO negativity and positive selection for CCR7 defined naive CD8 cells, a population that excluded terminally differentiated effector memory CD45RA+ cells. Germline V lookup: CDR1 SNHLY, CDR2 FYNNEI. CDR3 size: 17 residues. V lost 3 bases and J lost 5; bases outside the gene matches: 14. Broader study findings: It was the non-shared clonotypes that had lower generation probabilities than clonotypes shared by all four donors.

The assay was immunoSEQ multiplex PCR, and TCRdb's table has in-frame clones only and misses some. The data hold hundreds of thousands of clones, with approximately 96% observed a single time. Sample: naive CD8+ T cells sorted from blood. This receptor was obtained from a woman in her twenties or thirties in good health. This chain joins TRBV2 and TRBJ2-5; 8 positions agree with TRBD1. CDR3 in DNA: TGTGCCAGCAGTGATCCCAGGGGGCAATCGCTGTGGGAGACCCAGTACTTC. Protein product: CASSDPRGQSLWETQYF.